This record covers a single TCR beta chain. Assay used: immunoSEQ multiplex PCR; TCRdb lists only in-frame clones, some missing. The repertoire holds 55,000 to 65,000 clones, with roughly nine tenths as singletons. The sample is drawn from a study of T cell repertoires in ileal Crohn's disease. Study details: Postoperative therapy was given to about half: 11 thiopurines, 18 anti-TNF agents. At postoperative colonoscopy, neoterminal ileum biopsies were taken as M6.

Time point defined: neoterminal ileum biopsy at postoperative endoscopy, about 6 months after surgery. The clonotype was recovered from an adult with Crohn's disease. Sample: ileal tissue.

The CDR3 nucleotides are TGCAGCGCCAACAGGGCTGAAGGCTATGGCTACACCTTC. Amino acid sequence: CSANRAEGYGYTF. The chain carries TRBV29-1 and TRBJ1-2, with D perhaps TRBD1 (6 bases). The CDR3 is 13 amino acids. Germline V gene sequence: CDR1 SQVTM, CDR2 ANQGSEA. V lost 7 bases, J lost 4 bases, and 16 bases lay in between.